The 5 T cell receptor beta chains in this list originate from one sample, sequenced in a study of OX40 agonist ivuxolimab in advanced cancers. TCRdb keeps only in-frame clones here, not all; method: immunoSEQ multiplex PCR. The sample consists of 80,000 to 95,000 clones, around 90% of them appearing once. Sequencing was performed on CD4+ or CD8+ T cells sorted from blood, taken in a trial of the OX40 agonist ivuxolimab. Every receptor here comes from an adult with an advanced solid tumor such as melanoma, head and neck, liver or kidney cancer.

Only one count was recorded for this clone. V is TRBV25-1 and J is TRBJ1-4; 7 bases map to TRBD1. From germline, CDR1 is MGHDK and CDR2 SYGVNS. The CDR3 is made up of 15 amino acids. Trimming cost V 2 bases and J 3 bases; bases outside gene matches: 3. The CDR3 DNA follows: TGTGCCAGCAGTGAAAGGGGACAGCCTAATGAAAAACTGTTTTTT. Its protein product is CASSERGQPNEKLFF.

The chain carries TRBV6-1 and TRBJ2-4; D remains unclear. V shed 5 bases and J shed 1 base, with 12 bases lying between them. This CDR3 has 15 residues. Germline-derived CDR1 and CDR2 are MNHNS and SASEGT. CDR3 region: CASSPTLSAKNIQYF. CDR3 DNA: TGTGCCAGCAGTCCAACATTGTCCGCCAAAAACATTCAGTACTTC.

The genes are TRBV7-8 and TRBJ2-5, with D possibly TRBD1 on 6 matching bases. The CDR3 runs to 15 residues. Germline CDR1 is SGHVS and CDR2 is FQNEAQ. V dropped 5 bases and J dropped 5 bases, with 18 bases sitting between them. The CDR3 sequence is CASSPKARQGETQYF. The CDR3 bases are TGTGCCAGCAGCCCAAAGGCTCGGCAGGGGGAGACCCAGTACTTC.

This sequence joins TRBV7-6 and TRBJ2-3; D is possibly TRBD1 or TRBD2 (5 bases each). Trimming pared 0 bases from V and 1 base from J, leaving 8 bases between. The CDR3 covers 15 residues. CDR1 SGHVS and CDR2 FNYEAQ come from the germline V gene. Here the CDR3 DNA reads TGTGCCAGCAGCTTAGCAGGGGAGCGCACAGATACGCAGTATTTT. This translates into CASSLAGERTDTQYF. Using reference TRBV7-6 and TRBJ2-3 for the parts outside the CDR3, the full variable domain is GAGVSQSPRYKVTKRGQDVALRCDPISGHVSLYWYRQALGQGPEFLTYFNYEAQQDKSGLPNDRFSAERPEGSISTLTIQRTEQRDSAMYRCASSLAGERTDTQYFGPGTRLTVL.

The rearrangement links TRBV14 to TRBJ2-1; TRBD2 agrees at 8 bases. With V trimmed by 4 bases and J by 3 bases, 5 bases remained unmatched. The CDR3 is made up of 15 amino acids. The germline V gene has CDR1 SGHDN and CDR2 FVKESK. CDR3 sequence (DNA): TGTGCCAGCAGCCTCCAGGCGGGAGGCTACAATGAGCAGTTCTTC. This sequence encodes CASSLQAGGYNEQFF.